This T cell receptor (beta chain) derives from a study of CD8 T cells in Susac syndrome. It was with random hexamers that roughly 0.5 to 1 ug RNA was reverse transcribed. Amplification of TCR beta CDR3 spanned 54 Vbeta and 13 Jbeta via immunoSEQ multiplex PCR. MiXCR, run by TCRdb on the immunoSEQ multiplex PCR reads, gives a single entry per CDR3 protein. Of some 180,000 distinct CDR3 sequences listed, about 93% are singletons. With regard to this clonotype: Its specificity is not known.

Study conclusions and caveats: The authors acknowledged that their TCR sequencing and HLA analysis involved a relatively small number of individuals.

CDR1 DFQATT and CDR2 SNEGSKA come from the germline V gene (reference sequence). Trimming left V 3 bases short and J 2 bases short, with 9 bases between. This CDR3 is 13 amino acids long. Sequencing input: CD4+ T cells from PBMCs. The genes are TRBV20-1 and TRBJ2-3; D gene unclear. This receptor was identified in a human donor with Susac syndrome. CDR3 sequence: CSASSAITDTQYF. The CDR3 DNA sequence: TGCAGTGCTAGTTCCGCTATCACAGATACGCAGTATTTT.